This T cell receptor (beta chain) was identified in a study of T cell responses to AZD1222 COVID-19 vaccine. Libraries were prepared by immunoSEQ multiplex PCR; TCRdb keeps only in-frame clonotypes and omits some of them. The profile covers 100,000 to 150,000 clones, with more than 75% appearing a single time and about 9.4% taken by the ten largest. The V end was cut by 3 bases, the J end by 1 base, with 7 bases between. Per the germline V gene, CDR1 is SQVTM and CDR2 is ANQGSEA. CDR3 length equals 12 residues. This sample comprised peripheral blood, obtained on day 0 of AZD1222 vaccination. The chain uses TRBV29-1 and TRBJ2-7; D unresolved. The TCR sequence derives from an adult in good health. The CDR3 loop reads CSVEVGSYEQYF. The CDR3 DNA sequence: TGCAGCGTTGAGGTAGGGTCCTACGAGCAGTACTTC.